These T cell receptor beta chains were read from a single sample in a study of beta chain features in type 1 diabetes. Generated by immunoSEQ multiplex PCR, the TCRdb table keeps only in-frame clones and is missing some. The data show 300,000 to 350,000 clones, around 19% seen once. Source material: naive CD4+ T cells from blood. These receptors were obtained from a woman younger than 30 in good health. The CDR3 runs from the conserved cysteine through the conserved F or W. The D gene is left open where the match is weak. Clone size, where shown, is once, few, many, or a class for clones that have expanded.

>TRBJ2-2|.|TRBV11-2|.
CASSTFLGRNTGELFF
TGTGCCAGCAGCACTTTCCTGGGGCGAAACACCGGGGAGCTGTTTTTT
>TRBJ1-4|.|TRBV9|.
CASSATTRGEKLFF
TGTGCCAGCAGCGCGACAACACGTGGCGAAAAACTGTTTTTT
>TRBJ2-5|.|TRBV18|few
CASSPRDTQETQYF
TGTGCCAGCTCACCACGGGACACTCAAGAGACCCAGTACTTC
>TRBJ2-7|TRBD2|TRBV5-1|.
CASSRGLAGISPSYEQYF
TGCGCCAGCAGCCGAGGACTAGCGGGCATCTCGCCCTCCTACGAGCAGTACTTC
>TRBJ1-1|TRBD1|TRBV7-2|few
CASSLTGTGGTEAFF
TGTGCCAGCAGCTTAACCGGGACAGGGGGCACTGAAGCTTTCTTT
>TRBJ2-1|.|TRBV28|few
CASAEERSYNEQFF
TGTGCCAGTGCCGAGGAGCGCTCCTACAATGAGCAGTTCTTC
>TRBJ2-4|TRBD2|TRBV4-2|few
CASSQAAGGQAKNIQYF
TGTGCCAGCAGCCAAGCAGCGGGAGGGCAAGCCAAAAACATTCAGTACTTC
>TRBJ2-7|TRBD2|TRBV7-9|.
CASSPTSDEQYF
TGTGCCAGCAGCCCAACTAGCGACGAGCAGTACTTC
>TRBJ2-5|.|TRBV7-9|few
CASSLVHAGTETQYF
TGTGCCAGCAGCTTAGTTCATGCGGGAACGGAGACCCAGTACTTC
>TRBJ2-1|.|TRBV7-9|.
CASSRQRNEQFF
TGTGCCAGCAGTCGACAGCGCAATGAGCAGTTCTTC
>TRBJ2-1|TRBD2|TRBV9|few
CASSAASGGYNEQFF
TGTGCCAGCAGCGCCGCTAGCGGGGGTTACAATGAGCAGTTCTTC
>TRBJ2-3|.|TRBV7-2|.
CASSASSATDTQYF
TGTGCCAGCAGCGCCTCGAGCGCCACAGATACGCAGTATTTT
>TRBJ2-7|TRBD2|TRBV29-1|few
CSVATSGNSYEQYF
TGCAGCGTGGCAACTAGCGGGAACTCCTACGAGCAGTACTTC
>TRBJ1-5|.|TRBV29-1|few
CSVRQVILSNQPQHF
TGCAGCGTTCGACAGGTTATCCTTAGCAATCAGCCCCAGCATTTT
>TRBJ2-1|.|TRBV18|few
CASSLGAASNEQFF
TGTGCCAGCTCCCTGGGGGCGGCCTCCAATGAGCAGTTCTTC
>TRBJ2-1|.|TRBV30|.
CAWSPWTDSYNEQFF
TGTGCCTGGAGTCCATGGACAGACTCCTACAATGAGCAGTTCTTC
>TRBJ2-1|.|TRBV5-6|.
CATHWGASTYNEQFF
TGTGCCACACATTGGGGAGCGTCGACCTACAATGAGCAGTTCTTC
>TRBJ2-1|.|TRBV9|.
CASSVRGDSSYNEQFF
TGTGCCAGCAGCGTGCGGGGGGACAGCTCCTACAATGAGCAGTTCTTC
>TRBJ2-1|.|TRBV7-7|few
CASSLDSASNNEQFF
TGTGCTAGCAGCCTTGACTCAGCCTCGAACAATGAGCAGTTCTTC
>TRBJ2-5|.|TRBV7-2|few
CASSLQGGQETQYF
TGTGCCAGCAGCTTACAGGGCGGCCAAGAGACCCAGTACTTC
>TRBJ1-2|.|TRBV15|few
CATSRDQGYGYTF
TGTGCCACCAGCAGAGATCAGGGCTATGGCTACACCTTC
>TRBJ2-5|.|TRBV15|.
CATSRSETWIETQYF
TGTGCCACCAGCAGATCCGAGACTTGGATAGAGACCCAGTACTTC
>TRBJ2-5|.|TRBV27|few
CASSDTVQETQYF
TGTGCCAGCAGCGACACAGTACAAGAGACCCAGTACTTC
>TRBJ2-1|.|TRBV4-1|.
CASTGRESSSSYNEQFF
TGCGCCAGCACCGGGAGAGAGTCCTCAAGCTCCTACAATGAGCAGTTCTTC
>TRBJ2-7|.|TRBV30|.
CASEWAGSYEQYF
TGTGCCTCTGAATGGGCGGGCTCCTACGAGCAGTACTTC
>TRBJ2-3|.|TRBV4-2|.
CASSARSTDTQYF
TGTGCCAGCAGCGCACGGAGTACAGATACGCAGTATTTT
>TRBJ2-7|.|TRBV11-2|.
CASSFTSHHYEQYF
TGTGCCAGCAGCTTTACTAGTCACCACTACGAGCAGTACTTC